Each of the 23 T cell receptor beta chains below was sequenced from the same sample in a study of blood T cell repertoires in COVID-19. Sequencing was performed with immunoSEQ multiplex PCR; in TCRdb, only in-frame clones are kept and a portion is missing. The sample yields about 300,000 clones, more than 70% seen once. The sample was peripheral blood. These receptors were obtained from a woman aged 30 to 39 with COVID-19, enrolled during active disease.

The CDR3 DNA is TGTGCCAGCGTCCCAAGAGCGAACACTGAAGCTTTCTTT. Its protein product is CASVPRANTEAFF. The genes are TRBV19 and TRBJ1-1; D is unresolved. The length of the CDR3 is 13 residues. The germline gives CDR1 LNHDA, CDR2 SQIVND (reference sequence). The V end lost 9 bases, the J end lost 1 base, and 12 bases lay between the germline ends.

This clone appeared a single time. The chain combines TRBV10-1 with TRBJ2-5; tentatively, D is TRBD2 (6 bases). The CDR3 consists of 16 residues. Trimming pared 0 bases from V and 5 bases from J, leaving 16 bases between. Germline V gives CDR1 WNHNN, CDR2 SYGVQD (reference sequence). CDR3 protein: CASSESRGRRGETQYF. CDR3 nucleotides: TGCGCCAGCAGTGAGTCGAGGGGTCGGAGGGGCGAGACCCAGTACTTC.

The gene calls are TRBV4-1 and TRBJ2-1; TRBD2 matches at 9 bases. The germline CDR1 and CDR2 sequences are MGHRA and YSYEKL. J gave up 10 bases and V 3 bases, and 7 bases lay outside the gene matches. There are 14 residues in the CDR3. The CDR3 here is CASSQISLAGEQFF. In nucleotides, the CDR3 is TGCGCCAGCAGCCAGATCAGTCTAGCGGGGGAGCAGTTCTTC.

The J gene is TRBJ1-2, the V gene TRBV24-1, with D possibly being TRBD1 (5 bases). V was trimmed by 0 bases and J by 6 bases, leaving 7 bases between them. CDR1 and CDR2 (germline): KGHDR, SFDVKD. The CDR3 runs 13 residues. The CDR3 sequence: CATSDLDSHGYTF. CDR3 DNA: TGTGCCACCAGTGATTTGGACAGCCATGGCTACACCTTC.

A few counts support this clone. The chain joins TRBV4-1 to TRBJ1-5; 7 positions match TRBD1. With V trimmed by 1 base and J by 4 bases, 16 bases remained unmatched. Per the germline V gene, CDR1 is MGHRA and CDR2 is YSYEKL. The CDR3 loop spans 19 amino acids. The CDR3 region has the DNA TGCGCCAGCAGCCAAGCGGAGACAGGGATGATACTTGGGAATCAGCCCCAGCATTTT. This codes for CASSQAETGMILGNQPQHF.

This rearrangement joins TRBV7-2 to TRBJ1-1; D is uncertain. Germline loops: CDR1 SGHTA, CDR2 FQGNSA. V was pared by 8 bases and J by 5 bases, with 9 bases between. The CDR3 is made up of 11 amino acids. CDR3 nucleotide sequence: TGTGCCAGCCTTCCGGGAACTGAAGCTTTCTTT. Its translation is CASLPGTEAFF.

The chain recombines TRBV9 with TRBJ1-2; 7 bases line up with TRBD1. The CDR3 is 13 residues long. The trim removed 5 bases at V and 8 bases at J, leaving 9 bases unmatched. Per the germline V gene, CDR1 is SGDLS and CDR2 is YYNGEE. The CDR3 is CASSETGSEGYTF. The DNA for the CDR3 is TGTGCCAGCAGTGAGACAGGGTCGGAAGGCTACACCTTC.

V usage is TRBV28 and J usage is TRBJ1-2; the D is unclear. The CDR3 loop spans 11 amino acids. Trimming pared 7 bases from V and 4 bases from J, leaving 7 bases between. CDR1 MDHEN and CDR2 SYDVKM come from the germline V gene. CDR3 sequence reads: CASTGFYGYTF. The CDR3 nucleotides read TGTGCCAGCACAGGTTTCTATGGCTACACCTTC.

J is TRBJ2-5 and V is TRBV11-2, with D possibly being TRBD2 (6 bases). Per germline, CDR1 SGHAT and CDR2 FQNNGV. There are 15 residues in the CDR3. V shed 4 bases and J shed 11 bases, with 23 bases lying between them. DNA of the CDR3: TGTGCCAGCAGCTGGGGCCGGGGGTTCGCATCCCCGCAGTACTTC. Protein sequence: CASSWGRGFASPQYF.

This chain connects TRBV28 to TRBJ1-2, with D unclear. In germline, CDR1 is MDHEN, CDR2 SYDVKM. CDR3 length: 15 residues. Trimming removed 2 bases from V and 4 bases from J, with 14 bases in between. The CDR3 region is CASSLRGALSYGYTF. CDR3 sequence (DNA): TGTGCCAGCAGTTTAAGAGGAGCACTATCCTATGGCTACACCTTC.

The chain employs TRBV28 and TRBJ1-2; D not certain. Trimming took off 7 bases at V and 4 bases at J, with 19 bases between the two ends. This CDR3 contains 15 residues. Germline CDR1 MDHEN, CDR2 SYDVKM. The CDR3 DNA is TGTGCCAGCACCTTACCCTCAGGTCCCTCCTATGGCTACACCTTC. Protein sequence: CASTLPSGPSYGYTF.

This chain uses TRBV5-1 with TRBJ1-6, with D unresolved. The germline V gene has CDR1 SGHRS and CDR2 YFSETQ. This CDR3 contains 15 residues. V was cut by 1 base and J by 7 bases, with 12 bases left in between. In DNA, the CDR3 is TGCGCCAGCAGCTTGACCTCATCTCTAAATTCACCCCTCCACTTT. Its protein is CASSLTSSLNSPLHF.

This clone was seen just once. The J gene is TRBJ2-7, the V gene TRBV28, with TRBD1 matching 7 bases. There are 14 residues in the CDR3. Germline trimming cut 5 bases from V and 4 bases from J; bases unmatched to any gene: 8. The germline V gene encodes CDR1 MDHEN and CDR2 SYDVKM. CDR3 DNA sequence: TGTGCCAGCAGTCCCGGGACAGCCTCGTACGAGCAGTACGTC. As protein: CASSPGTASYEQYV.

In this sample, this clone turned up once. J is TRBJ1-2 and V is TRBV14; 9 bases are a match to TRBD1. The CDR3 covers 15 residues. Germline V gene lookup returns CDR1 SGHDN and CDR2 FVKESK. The trim removed 4 bases at V and 5 bases at J, leaving 8 bases unmatched. CDR3 sequence: CASSPRQGGPYGYTF. DNA of the CDR3: TGTGCCAGCAGCCCCCGACAGGGGGGACCGTATGGCTACACCTTC.

This chain joins TRBV14 and TRBJ1-5; no reliable D call. The CDR3 covers 15 residues. Germline-derived CDR1 and CDR2 are SGHDN and FVKESK. V was cut by 4 bases and J by 4 bases, with 14 bases left in between. Here the CDR3 DNA reads TGTGCCAGCAGCCTAGGAGGAGGGTGGAATCAGCCCCAGCATTTT. Its protein product is CASSLGGGWNQPQHF.

The CDR3, as DNA: TGTGCCAGCAGTGTGTATAGCAATCAGCCCCAGCATTTT. This sequence encodes CASSVYSNQPQHF. This rearrangement joins TRBV28 to TRBJ1-5; D unclear. V dropped 5 bases and J dropped 0 bases, with 5 bases sitting between them. Germline values: CDR1 MDHEN, CDR2 SYDVKM. The CDR3 length is 13 residues. Full variable domain (missing parts from reference TRBV28 and TRBJ1-5): DVKVTQSSRYLVKRTGEKVFLECVQDMDHENMFWYRQDPGLGLRLIYFSYDVKMKEKGDIPEGYSVSREKKERFSLILESASTNQTSMYLCASSVYSNQPQHFGDGTRLSIL.

The chain has TRBV6-1 and TRBJ2-3; 8 bases map to TRBD2. The V gene end was trimmed by 1 base and the J gene end by 14 bases; junction bases not matched to a gene: 5. The CDR3 has 12 residues. Looked up from germline, CDR1 is MNHNS and CDR2 is SASEGT. CDR3 loop: CASSEDWRGVYF. CDR3 in DNA: TGTGCCAGCAGTGAAGATTGGCGGGGGGTGTATTTT.

The chain combines TRBV5-1 with TRBJ2-5; D ambiguous. This CDR3 is built from 14 residues. The germline V and J ends were trimmed by 4 bases and 5 bases, with 15 bases remaining between them. Germline V gene data show CDR1 as SGHRS and CDR2 as YFSETQ. CDR3 in DNA: TGCGCCAGCAGCATACCGGGTTCGACGGAGACCCAGTACTTC. It yields the protein CASSIPGSTETQYF.

V usage is TRBV6-1 and J usage is TRBJ2-3, with 9 bases aligning to TRBD2. Trimming took 2 bases from V and 2 from J; bases not matched to a gene: 8. The V gene's germline CDR1 is MNHNS and CDR2 SASEGT. CDR3 length: 17 residues. The chain's CDR3 is CASSEWAAGGHTDTQYF. The CDR3 DNA reads as TGTGCCAGCAGTGAATGGGCAGCGGGGGGACACACAGATACGCAGTATTTT.

This chain links TRBV4-1 with TRBJ1-2; tentatively, D is TRBD1 (5 bases). Germline V gene data show CDR1 as MGHRA and CDR2 as YSYEKL. CDR3 length equals 16 residues. V lost 1 base to trimming and J lost 4 bases, with 16 bases between them. Here the CDR3 DNA reads TGCGCCAGCAGCCAAGTCCTAGCGGGACCCCCCTATGGCTACACCTTC. Translated, it gives CASSQVLAGPPYGYTF.

A word on this clone: This CDR3 is also generated by other DNA sequences in the sample. V and J are TRBV5-4 and TRBJ2-5; D uncertain. Germline CDR1 is SGHNT and CDR2 is YYREEE (reference sequence). Trimming removed 4 bases from V and 2 bases from J, with 9 bases in between. This CDR3 is 13 amino acids long. CDR3 DNA: TGTGCCAGCAGCCGAGATTTACAAGAGACCCAGTACTTC. Translated: CASSRDLQETQYF.

The chain joins TRBV4-1 to TRBJ1-1; D uncertain. The V gene lost 4 bases and the J gene lost 0 bases, with 12 bases spanning the gap. The CDR3 loop spans 15 amino acids. Germline lookup yields CDR1 MGHRA and CDR2 YSYEKL. The CDR3 here is CASSPYSSMNTEAFF. CDR3 nucleotides: TGCGCCAGCAGCCCGTACAGCAGCATGAACACTGAAGCTTTCTTT.

The table lists this clone with a few counts. CDR3 residues: CASSVGPGQGASPLHF. The CDR3 nucleotides are TGTGCCAGCAGCGTAGGGCCGGGACAGGGGGCCTCACCCCTCCACTTT. This chain uses TRBV9 with TRBJ1-6, with 12 bases aligning to TRBD1. The CDR3 covers 16 residues. Germline assignment: CDR1 SGDLS and CDR2 YYNGEE. J lost 10 bases, V lost 0 bases, and 5 bases had no gene match.